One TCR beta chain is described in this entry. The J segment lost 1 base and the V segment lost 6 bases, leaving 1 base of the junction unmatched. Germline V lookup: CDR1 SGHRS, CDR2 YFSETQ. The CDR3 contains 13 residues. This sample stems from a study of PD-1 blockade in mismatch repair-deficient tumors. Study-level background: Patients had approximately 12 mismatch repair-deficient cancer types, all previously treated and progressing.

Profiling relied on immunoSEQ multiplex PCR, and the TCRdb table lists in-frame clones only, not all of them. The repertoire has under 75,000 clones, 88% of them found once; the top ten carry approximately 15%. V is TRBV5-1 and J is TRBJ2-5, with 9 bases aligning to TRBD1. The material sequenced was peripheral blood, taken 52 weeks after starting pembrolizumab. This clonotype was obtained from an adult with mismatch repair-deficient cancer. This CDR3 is CASKDRGQETQYF. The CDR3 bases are TGCGCCAGCAAGGACAGGGGCCAAGAGACCCAGTACTTC. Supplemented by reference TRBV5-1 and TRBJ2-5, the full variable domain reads KAGVTQTPRYLIKTRGQQVTLSCSPISGHRSVSWYQQTPGQGLQFLFEYFSETQRNKGNFPGRFSGRQFSNSRSEMNVSTLELGDSALYLCASKDRGQETQYFGPGTRLLVL.